A selection of T cell receptor beta chains follows, all from one sample in a study of technical replicates of blood from several donors. Only in-frame clones appear in the TCRdb table, and some are missing; sequencing was by immunoSEQ multiplex PCR. The repertoire holds around 75,000 clones, with about nine tenths as singletons. Sample: T cells isolated from PBMCs. Receptors originate from a human donor in good health. The CDR3 runs from the conserved cysteine through the conserved F or W.

TRBV6-1,CASSEGGPIGYTF
TRBV11-1,CASSLRSPRTGTAQETQYF
TRBV2,CASNRDRQETQYF
TRBV20-1,CSASGTGELFF
TRBV27,CASSFSSRDRTYEQYF
TRBV6-6,CASSYEGGPQHF
TRBV28,CASSPTAGFPLMGYTF
TRBV28,CASMPWGGSRETQYF
TRBV11-2,CASSLGQPSKGTQYF
TRBV30,CAWRKRNEQFF
TRBV28,CASRRDKINYGYTF
TRBV7-9,CASSLLKAPYEQYF
TRBV9,CASSVGGRASYNEQFF
TRBV7-6,CASSWASGSQETQYF
TRBV18,CASSPPQGSGTEAFF
TRBV5-8,CASSSPWTGRNTGELFF
TRBV11-2,CASSSSGLHRDTEAFF
TRBV10-3,CAISYLQGAGAEAFF
TRBV27,CASSSLTYEQYF
TRBV19,CASSPQITGELFF
TRBV2,CASTRQGYGYTF
TRBV29-1,CSVQRTGIETQYF
TRBV10-3,CAISGDRANTEAFF
TRBV9,CASTPVVADTQYF
TRBV5-1,CASSYSQGARGNTGELFF
TRBV6-1,CASSGARGNTGELFF
TRBV13,CASSRKGVIGELFF
TRBV5-1,CASSLAETSGAGREQYF
TRBV28,CASTLGIAGTLAKNIQYF
TRBV10-2,CASGQGAGEQYF
TRBV11-3,CASRLTGGADTEAFF
TRBV9,CASSVAGVIGNSPLHF
TRBV28,CASSFEPNGYEQYF
TRBV5-6,CASSLVAGLLTDTQYF
TRBV4-2,CASSTTTGMGSYGYTF
TRBV5-4,CASSLERGSTYEQYF
TRBV27,CASSLAAKSSYEQYF
TRBV27,CASSFGTGDNEQFF
TRBV5-6,CASSLVGQGPQNIQYF
TRBV13,CASSIGQSPYEQYF